This T cell receptor beta chain comes out of a study of blood T cell repertoires in COVID-19. Looking at the study overall: The origin of the acute and convalescent COVID-19 samples was the United States, Italy and Spain.

In the authors' methods: Estimation of nucleated cell counts relied on the amplification of reference gene primers. The data were produced by immunoSEQ multiplex PCR, yet TCRdb's version contains in-frame clones alone and is incomplete. V, J and clone size are taken as reported in that table, and D and trimming were inferred from the DNA itself. Here the sample spans roughly 250,000 clones, 87% being singletons. Deletions cut 2 bases from V and 1 base from J, with 9 bases between. The CDR3 runs to 15 residues. Germline V CDR1 and CDR2: SGHVS, FQNEAQ. The V call is TRBV7-8, the J call TRBJ2-1; no reliable D call. The specimen was peripheral blood. The sequence was obtained from a man in his fifties or sixties who had recovered from COVID-19. CDR3 region: CASSLLSFSYNEQFF. As DNA, the CDR3 is TGTGCCAGCAGCTTACTAAGTTTTTCCTACAATGAGCAGTTCTTC.